These T cell receptor beta chains were read from a single sample in a study of T cell repertoires in cytomegalovirus infection. TCRdb independently ran MiXCR on the reads; one entry per CDR3 protein. The sample includes 300,000 to 400,000 distinct CDR3 sequences, approximately 32% seen only once; the top ten take 20%. Their antigen targets remain unknown. The sequenced sample was cultured PBMCs, obtained from culture after CMV antigen stimulation. The receptors shown here come from a human donor in good health (CMV status not recorded). Some clones in this sample may be carry-over from other donors' samples. CDR3s include the opening cysteine and the closing phenylalanine or tryptophan. Each record gives: clone size, J gene, V gene, D gene, CDR3 DNA, CDR3 protein. D genes are given only for firm matches. Not every row has a clone size; where given, it reads once, few, many or a size class.

clone size: .; J gene: TRBJ1-1; V gene: TRBV20-1; D gene: TRBD1; CDR3 DNA: TGCAGTGCGGCAAACAGGGGCCTCTCTATGAACACTGAAGCTTTCTTT; CDR3 protein: CSAANRGLSMNTEAFF
clone size: few; J gene: TRBJ1-1; V gene: TRBV19; D gene: .; CDR3 DNA: TGTGCCAGTAGTATTGAGGGGAACACTGAAGCTTTCTTT; CDR3 protein: CASSIEGNTEAFF
clone size: .; J gene: TRBJ2-7; V gene: TRBV9; D gene: .; CDR3 DNA: TGTGCCAGCGGGAGGACGAGCTACGAGCAGTACTTC; CDR3 protein: CASGRTSYEQYF
clone size: few; J gene: TRBJ2-5; V gene: TRBV9; D gene: .; CDR3 DNA: TGTGCCAGCAGCGAGGGCCCTCACCAAGAGACCCAGTACTTC; CDR3 protein: CASSEGPHQETQYF
clone size: many; J gene: TRBJ1-6; V gene: TRBV7-2; D gene: TRBD1; CDR3 DNA: TGTGCCAGCAGCACTAGACGGACAGGGTGGACATCACCCCTCCACTTT; CDR3 protein: CASSTRRTGWTSPLHF
clone size: .; J gene: TRBJ2-1; V gene: TRBV11-3; D gene: TRBD2; CDR3 DNA: TGTGCCAGCAGCTTAGGGACTAGTACCTACAATGAGCAGTTCTTC; CDR3 protein: CASSLGTSTYNEQFF
clone size: many; J gene: TRBJ2-1; V gene: TRBV7-9; D gene: .; CDR3 DNA: TGTGCCAGCAGCTCCCCACGGAGGGCGGCGGGTGGCAATGAGCAGTTCTTC; CDR3 protein: CASSSPRRAAGGNEQFF
clone size: .; J gene: TRBJ2-1; V gene: TRBV7-9; D gene: .; CDR3 DNA: TGTGCCAGCAGTTCTCCCGGGACGGACTGGATCGGGCAGTTCTTC; CDR3 protein: CASSSPGTDWIGQFF
clone size: .; J gene: TRBJ2-3; V gene: TRBV5-6; D gene: .; CDR3 DNA: TGTGCCAGCAGCTTCGGGGGGCCCGCCTTGAGCACAGATACGCAGTATTTT; CDR3 protein: CASSFGGPALSTDTQYF
clone size: few; J gene: TRBJ1-2; V gene: TRBV12-3/TRBV12-4; D gene: .; CDR3 DNA: TGTGCCAGCAGTAGTCCCGTATCCTACACCTTC; CDR3 protein: CASSSPVSYTF
clone size: .; J gene: TRBJ2-1; V gene: TRBV24-1; D gene: TRBD2; CDR3 DNA: TGTGCCACCAGTGACCCCGGGACTAGCGTCTACAATGAGCAGTTCTTC; CDR3 protein: CATSDPGTSVYNEQFF
clone size: few; J gene: TRBJ1-2; V gene: TRBV2; D gene: .; CDR3 DNA: TGTGCCAGCAGTCAGGGATGGAGCTATGGCTACACCTTC; CDR3 protein: CASSQGWSYGYTF
clone size: .; J gene: TRBJ2-1; V gene: TRBV12-3/TRBV12-4; D gene: TRBD1; CDR3 DNA: TGTGCCAGCACCCCGGGACAGGGGTACTACAATGAGCAGTTCTTC; CDR3 protein: CASTPGQGYYNEQFF
clone size: .; J gene: TRBJ2-6; V gene: TRBV7-8; D gene: .; CDR3 DNA: TGTGCCAGCAGCTCAGACTCTGGGGCCAACGTCCTGACTTTC; CDR3 protein: CASSSDSGANVLTF
clone size: .; J gene: TRBJ2-7; V gene: TRBV6-5; D gene: .; CDR3 DNA: TGTGCCAGCTCCGACCGCTTCGAGCAGTACTTC; CDR3 protein: CASSDRFEQYF
clone size: .; J gene: TRBJ2-1; V gene: TRBV11-1; D gene: .; CDR3 DNA: TGTGCCAGCAGCTTTTACGGGGCCAATGAGCAGTTCTTC; CDR3 protein: CASSFYGANEQFF
clone size: once; J gene: TRBJ2-1; V gene: TRBV19; D gene: TRBD2; CDR3 DNA: TGTGCCACCTCAAGGGACTATTCCTACAATGAGCAGTTCTTC; CDR3 protein: CATSRDYSYNEQFF
clone size: few; J gene: TRBJ2-5; V gene: TRBV7-6; D gene: .; CDR3 DNA: TGTGCCAGCAGCTTAGCGGGCGGGTCGGCCCAGACCCAGTACTTC; CDR3 protein: CASSLAGGSAQTQYF
clone size: few; J gene: TRBJ1-2; V gene: TRBV12-3/TRBV12-4; D gene: .; CDR3 DNA: TGTGCCAGCAGTTCAAGCGAAGGGCGCGGCTATGGCTACACCTTC; CDR3 protein: CASSSSEGRGYGYTF
clone size: .; J gene: TRBJ1-3; V gene: TRBV7-8; D gene: .; CDR3 DNA: TGTGCCAGCAGCCCCCACTTGAGCTCTGGAAACACCATATATTTT; CDR3 protein: CASSPHLSSGNTIYF
clone size: .; J gene: TRBJ1-6; V gene: TRBV7-2; D gene: .; CDR3 DNA: TGTGCCAGCAGCACTCCGGGACAAAGTTCACCCCTCCACTTT; CDR3 protein: CASSTPGQSSPLHF
clone size: .; J gene: TRBJ1-4; V gene: TRBV7-2; D gene: TRBD1; CDR3 DNA: TGTGCCAGCAGCGCCCCACAGGGGACTAATGAAAAACTGTTTTTT; CDR3 protein: CASSAPQGTNEKLFF
clone size: .; J gene: TRBJ1-1; V gene: TRBV24-1; D gene: .; CDR3 DNA: TGTACCACCAGTGATTCCCGCAAACGGACTGAAGCTTTCTTT; CDR3 protein: CTTSDSRKRTEAFF
clone size: .; J gene: TRBJ1-1; V gene: TRBV5-1; D gene: TRBD1; CDR3 DNA: TGCGCCAGCAGCTACCGGACAGGGTCGGACACTGAAGCTTTCTTT; CDR3 protein: CASSYRTGSDTEAFF
clone size: .; J gene: TRBJ2-2; V gene: TRBV7-9; D gene: .; CDR3 DNA: TGTGCCAGCAGCCTCTCAGCAGGGAGGCACACCGGGGAGCTGTTTTTT; CDR3 protein: CASSLSAGRHTGELFF
clone size: .; J gene: TRBJ1-1; V gene: TRBV7-9; D gene: .; CDR3 DNA: TGTGCCAGCAGCCCCCTCACGGGGGGAAAAGGGAACACTGAAGCTTTCTTT; CDR3 protein: CASSPLTGGKGNTEAFF
clone size: many; J gene: TRBJ1-3; V gene: TRBV3-1; D gene: TRBD1; CDR3 DNA: TGTGCCAGCAGCCTGCGGACAGGGTCTACTGGAAACACCATATATTTT; CDR3 protein: CASSLRTGSTGNTIYF
clone size: few; J gene: TRBJ2-1; V gene: TRBV7-9; D gene: TRBD2; CDR3 DNA: TGTGCCAGCAGCTTAGCGGCCGGACTAGCCAATGAGCAGTTCTTC; CDR3 protein: CASSLAAGLANEQFF
clone size: few; J gene: TRBJ2-7; V gene: TRBV7-6; D gene: .; CDR3 DNA: TGTGCCAGCAGCTTAGCTCTACAGGGGAGGTCCTACGAGCAGTACTTC; CDR3 protein: CASSLALQGRSYEQYF
clone size: .; J gene: TRBJ2-7; V gene: TRBV23-1; D gene: TRBD1; CDR3 DNA: TGCGCCAGCAGCCAGGGACAGGACCCATTTTTACCCCACTACGAGCAGTACTTC; CDR3 protein: CASSQGQDPFLPHYEQYF
clone size: few; J gene: TRBJ2-4; V gene: TRBV6-2/TRBV6-3; D gene: TRBD2; CDR3 DNA: TGTGCCAGCAGTTACCCTGGGACTAGCGGAAACATTCAGTACTTC; CDR3 protein: CASSYPGTSGNIQYF
clone size: .; J gene: TRBJ2-7; V gene: TRBV5-1; D gene: .; CDR3 DNA: TGCGCCAGCAGCTTGGCGGGGCCAGGCTACGAGCAGTACTTC; CDR3 protein: CASSLAGPGYEQYF
clone size: once; J gene: TRBJ1-6; V gene: TRBV28; D gene: TRBD1; CDR3 DNA: TGTGCCAGCCGTTTGACTCCTCTAGGGGGCGAAGGGTTCCACTTT; CDR3 protein: CASRLTPLGGEGFHF
clone size: .; J gene: TRBJ2-1; V gene: TRBV27; D gene: TRBD2; CDR3 DNA: TGTGCCAGCAGTTCGTTTACCGGGGAGGGGAATGAGCAGTTCTTC; CDR3 protein: CASSSFTGEGNEQFF
clone size: few; J gene: TRBJ2-4; V gene: TRBV11-1; D gene: TRBD2; CDR3 DNA: TGTGCCAGCAGCCGCAGCGGGAGGGACATTCAGTACTTC; CDR3 protein: CASSRSGRDIQYF
clone size: many; J gene: TRBJ2-1; V gene: TRBV6-1; D gene: .; CDR3 DNA: TGTGCCAGCAGAGGCATGACTACAAGCTCCTACAATGAGCAGTTCTTC; CDR3 protein: CASRGMTTSSYNEQFF
clone size: .; J gene: TRBJ1-1; V gene: TRBV30; D gene: .; CDR3 DNA: TGTGCCTGGAGTTCAGGGAGAACTGAAGCTTTCTTT; CDR3 protein: CAWSSGRTEAFF
clone size: few; J gene: TRBJ2-3; V gene: TRBV3-1; D gene: .; CDR3 DNA: TGTGCCAGCAGCCAAGATAGGGACATTGGCACAGATACGCAGTATTTT; CDR3 protein: CASSQDRDIGTDTQYF
clone size: .; J gene: TRBJ2-7; V gene: TRBV19; D gene: .; CDR3 DNA: TGTGCCAGTAGTATCAGCAGGGGCGCCTACGAGCAGTACTTC; CDR3 protein: CASSISRGAYEQYF
clone size: .; J gene: TRBJ1-1; V gene: TRBV7-8; D gene: .; CDR3 DNA: TGTGCCAGCAGCCTACCCCCTATAGGCACTGAAGCTTTCTTT; CDR3 protein: CASSLPPIGTEAFF
clone size: few; J gene: TRBJ2-1; V gene: TRBV7-8; D gene: .; CDR3 DNA: TGTGCCAGCACCCACCCGGACGGACGGTACAATGAGCAGTTCTTC; CDR3 protein: CASTHPDGRYNEQFF
clone size: .; J gene: TRBJ2-2; V gene: TRBV5-1; D gene: .; CDR3 DNA: TGCGCCAGCAGCTTGATGGCCCCTGAGAGTGGGGAGCTGTTTTTT; CDR3 protein: CASSLMAPESGELFF